A single sample is the source of the 9 T cell receptor beta chains below, sequenced in a study of T cell repertoires in cytomegalovirus infection. TCRdb re-called the reads with MiXCR, one entry per CDR3 protein. The sample consists of approximately 150,000 distinct CDR3 sequences, 17% of them appearing once. The sample consisted of CD8+ T cells from PBMCs. These receptors came from a human donor in good health (CMV status not recorded). Some clones in this sample may be carry-over from other donors' samples.

This clonotype occurred a few times. The genes are TRBV24-1 and TRBJ2-1; D gene uncertain. The length of the CDR3 is 14 residues. The V and J ends lost 0 bases and 5 bases respectively, with 7 bases between them. From germline, CDR1 is KGHDR and CDR2 SFDVKD. The CDR3 DNA reads TGTGCCACCAGTGATTTGGGGAACCACAATGAGCAGTTCTTC. This sequence encodes CATSDLGNHNEQFF.

V is TRBV3-1 and J is TRBJ2-1; D possibly corresponds to TRBD2 (6 bases). Germline V CDR1 and CDR2: LGHDT, YNNKEL (reference sequence). V gave up 0 bases and J gave up 5 bases, with 20 bases separating them. The CDR3 runs 18 residues. The CDR3 coding sequence is TGTGCCAGCAGCCAAGAACGGGGAGTAGCGGTGCCCCACAATGAGCAGTTCTTC. It specifies CASSQERGVAVPHNEQFF.

The CDR3 DNA reads TGTGCCAGCAGTCCCGACTACTACATTCAGTACTTC. The encoded protein is CASSPDYYIQYF. V usage is TRBV28 and J usage is TRBJ2-4, with TRBD2 as a possible D gene (5 bases). Trimming shortened V by 5 bases and J by 8 bases, and 10 bases separated the two germline ends. This CDR3 contains 12 residues. The germline V gene has CDR1 MDHEN and CDR2 SYDVKM.

This clonotype was seen a few times. The genes are TRBV7-2 and TRBJ1-1; a weak D match, TRBD1 (5 bases). Germline loops: CDR1 SGHTA, CDR2 FQGNSA. This CDR3 has 12 residues. V was pared by 1 base and J by 8 bases, with 8 bases between. As DNA, the CDR3 is TGTGCCAGCAGCTTAGTTCGGGGGGAAGCTTTCTTT. This sequence encodes CASSLVRGEAFF.

This chain links TRBV7-9 with TRBJ1-2; D gene unclear. Germline loops: CDR1 SEHNR, CDR2 FQNEAQ (reference sequence). CDR3 size: 14 residues. The V end lost 4 bases, the J end lost 2 bases, and 11 bases lay between the germline ends. The CDR3 is CASSSDGGNYGYTF. The CDR3 coding sequence is TGTGCCAGCAGCTCGGACGGAGGGAACTATGGCTACACCTTC.

This clonotype was counted once. The chain couples TRBV4-3 to TRBJ2-1; no clear D gene. The CDR3 length is 15 residues. The V end lost 0 bases, the J end lost 3 bases, and 9 bases lay between the germline ends. Germline lookup yields CDR1 LGHNA and CDR2 YSLEER. CDR3 DNA: TGCGCCAGCAGCCAAGATGCGGCAGACTACAATGAGCAGTTCTTC. The encoded protein is CASSQDAADYNEQFF.

The CDR3 reads CSARDSSSYEQYF. CDR3 in DNA: TGCAGTGCTAGAGATTCAAGTTCCTACGAGCAGTACTTC. The gene calls are TRBV20-1 and TRBJ2-7; D gene unclear. V was clipped by 0 bases and J by 1 base, with 7 bases between them. The CDR3 runs to 13 residues. CDR1 and CDR2 from the germline V gene are DFQATT and SNEGSKA (reference sequence).

V is TRBV7-6 and J is TRBJ2-5; D unclear. The CDR3 is 14 residues long. Germline-derived CDR1 and CDR2 are SGHVS and FNYEAQ. Between the trimmed V and J ends, which lost 2 bases and 2 bases, there was a span of 9 bases. The CDR3 nucleotides are TGTGCCAGCAGCTTACCCCAGCTTCAAGAGACCCAGTACTTC. Translating gives CASSLPQLQETQYF.

The chain has TRBV7-2 and TRBJ2-3; 12 bases fit TRBD2. The CDR3 consists of 15 residues. V lost 6 bases, J lost 5 bases, and 6 bases stayed unmatched. Germline V lookup: CDR1 SGHTA, CDR2 FQGNSA. The CDR3 DNA reads TGTGCCAGCAGTTCGACTAGCGGGAGTGGAGATACGCAGTATTTT. This translates into CASSSTSGSGDTQYF.